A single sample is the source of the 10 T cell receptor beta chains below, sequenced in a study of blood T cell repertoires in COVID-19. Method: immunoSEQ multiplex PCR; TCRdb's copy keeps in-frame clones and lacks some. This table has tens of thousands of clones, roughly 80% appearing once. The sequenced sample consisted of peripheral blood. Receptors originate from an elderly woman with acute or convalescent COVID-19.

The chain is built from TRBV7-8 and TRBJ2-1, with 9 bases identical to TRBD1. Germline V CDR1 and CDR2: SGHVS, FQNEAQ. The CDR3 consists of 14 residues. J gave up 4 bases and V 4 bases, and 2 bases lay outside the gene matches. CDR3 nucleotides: TGTGCCAGCAGCTCCGGGACAGGGTACAATGAGCAGTTCTTC. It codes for CASSSGTGYNEQFF.

CDR3: CASKEGAYNEQFF. CDR3 coding DNA: TGTGCCAGCAAGGAGGGAGCCTACAATGAGCAGTTCTTC. The rearrangement uses TRBV27 and TRBJ2-1; D might be TRBD2 (6 bases). The germline V gene has CDR1 MNHEY and CDR2 SMNVEV (reference sequence). Trimming shortened V by 7 bases and J by 2 bases, and 9 bases separated the two germline ends. The CDR3 consists of 13 residues.

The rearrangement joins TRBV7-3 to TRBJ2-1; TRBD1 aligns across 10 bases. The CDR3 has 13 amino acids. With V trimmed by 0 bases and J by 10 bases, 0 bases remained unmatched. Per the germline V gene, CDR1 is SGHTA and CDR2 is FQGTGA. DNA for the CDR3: TGTGCCAGCAGCTTAACGGGACAGGGGGAGCAGTTCTTC. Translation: CASSLTGQGEQFF. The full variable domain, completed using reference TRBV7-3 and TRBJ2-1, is GAGVSQTPSNKVTEKGKYVELRCDPISGHTALYWYRQSLGQGPEFLIYFQGTGAADDSGLPNDRFFAVRPEGSVSTLKIQRTERGDSAVYLCASSLTGQGEQFFGPGTRLTVL.

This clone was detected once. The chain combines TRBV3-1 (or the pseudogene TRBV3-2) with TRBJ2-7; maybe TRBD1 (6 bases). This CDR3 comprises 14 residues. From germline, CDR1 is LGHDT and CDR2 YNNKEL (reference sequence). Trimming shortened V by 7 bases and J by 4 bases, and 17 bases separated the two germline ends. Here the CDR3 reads CASTGTPGIYEQYF. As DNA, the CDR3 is TGTGCCAGCACAGGGACACCAGGGATTTACGAGCAGTACTTC.

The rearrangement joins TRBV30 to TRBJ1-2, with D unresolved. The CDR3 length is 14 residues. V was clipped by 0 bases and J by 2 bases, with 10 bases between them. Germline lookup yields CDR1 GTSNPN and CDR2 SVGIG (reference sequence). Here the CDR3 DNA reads TGTGCCTGGAGTGTACGGTCGGGGAACTATGGCTACACCTTC. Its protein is CAWSVRSGNYGYTF. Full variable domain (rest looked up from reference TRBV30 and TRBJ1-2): SQTIHQWPATLVQPVGSPLSLECTVEGTSNPNLYWYRQAAGRGLQLLFYSVGIGQISSEVPQNLSASRPQDRQFILSSKKLLLSDSGFYLCAWSVRSGNYGYTFGSGTRLTVV.

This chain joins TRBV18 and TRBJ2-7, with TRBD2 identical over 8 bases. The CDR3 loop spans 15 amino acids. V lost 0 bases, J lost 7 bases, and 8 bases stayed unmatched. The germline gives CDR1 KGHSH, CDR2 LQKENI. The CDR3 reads CASSPPGLGSGEQYF. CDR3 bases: TGTGCCAGCTCACCACCGGGACTAGGTTCGGGAGAGCAGTACTTC.

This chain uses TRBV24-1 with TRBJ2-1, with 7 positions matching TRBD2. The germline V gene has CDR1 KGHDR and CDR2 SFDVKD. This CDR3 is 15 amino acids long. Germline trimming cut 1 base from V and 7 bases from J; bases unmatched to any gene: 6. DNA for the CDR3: TGTGCCACCAGTGATTTCCGGCGGGGGTCTAATGAGCAGTTCTTC. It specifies CATSDFRRGSNEQFF.

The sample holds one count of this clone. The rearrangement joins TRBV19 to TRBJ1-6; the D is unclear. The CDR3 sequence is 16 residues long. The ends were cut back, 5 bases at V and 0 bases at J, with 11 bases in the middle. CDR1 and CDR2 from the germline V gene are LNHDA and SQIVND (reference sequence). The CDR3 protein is CASSAHLSSYNSPLHF. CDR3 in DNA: TGTGCCAGTAGTGCCCACTTGAGCTCCTATAATTCACCCCTCCACTTT.

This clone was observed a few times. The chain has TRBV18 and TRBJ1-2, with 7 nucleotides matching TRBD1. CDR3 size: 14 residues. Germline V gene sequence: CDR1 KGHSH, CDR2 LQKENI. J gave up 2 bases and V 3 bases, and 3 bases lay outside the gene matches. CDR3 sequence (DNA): TGTGCCAGCTCACCGGGGACAGCCAACTATGGCTACACCTTC. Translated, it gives CASSPGTANYGYTF.

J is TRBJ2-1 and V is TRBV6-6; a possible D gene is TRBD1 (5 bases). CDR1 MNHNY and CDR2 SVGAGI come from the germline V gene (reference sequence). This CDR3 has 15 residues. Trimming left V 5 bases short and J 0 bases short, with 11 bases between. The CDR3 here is CASSTDSLSYNEQFF. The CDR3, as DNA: TGTGCCAGCAGTACCGACAGCCTCTCCTACAATGAGCAGTTCTTC.